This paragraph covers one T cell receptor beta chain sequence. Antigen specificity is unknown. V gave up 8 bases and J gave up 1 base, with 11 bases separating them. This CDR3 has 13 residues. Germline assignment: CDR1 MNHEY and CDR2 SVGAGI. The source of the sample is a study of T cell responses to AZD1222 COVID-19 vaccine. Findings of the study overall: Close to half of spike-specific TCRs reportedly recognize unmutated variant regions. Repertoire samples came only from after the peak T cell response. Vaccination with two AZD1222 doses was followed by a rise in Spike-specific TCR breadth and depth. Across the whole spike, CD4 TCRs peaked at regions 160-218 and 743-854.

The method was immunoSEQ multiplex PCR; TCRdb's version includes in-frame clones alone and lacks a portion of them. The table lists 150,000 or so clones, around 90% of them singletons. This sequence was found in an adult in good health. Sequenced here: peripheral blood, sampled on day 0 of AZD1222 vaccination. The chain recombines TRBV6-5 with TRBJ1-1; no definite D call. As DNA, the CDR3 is TGTGCCAGCCAGCGGTGGGGGAACACTGAAGCTTTCTTT. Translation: CASQRWGNTEAFF.